This TCR beta chain was captured by sequencing in a study of CD8 T cells in ankylosing spondylitis. CDR3 length: 11 amino acids. The germline V gene encodes CDR1 DFQATT and CDR2 SNEGSKA (reference sequence). Deletions cut 5 bases from V and 4 bases from J, with 8 bases between. Points on this clonotype: Its antigen is unidentified.

Study observations and caveats: Fewer than ten highly homologous variants made up a TCR beta motif that seemed to typify ankylosing spondylitis blood.

From the 5' RACE reads, TCRdb called clonotypes with MiXCR, one entry per CDR3 protein. The sample shows about 280,000 distinct CDR3 sequences, approximately 20% of them seen only once. The sequencing sample was made of blood, either unsorted or a sorted T cell fraction (not recorded which). This TCR came from a male donor with ankylosing spondylitis or in good health (not recorded which). The rearrangement uses TRBV20-1 and TRBJ1-1; weak D call: TRBD1 (6 bases). This CDR3 is CSAPGATEAFF. The CDR3 DNA is TGCAGTGCTCCGGGGGCCACTGAAGCTTTCTTT.